This TCR beta chain stems from a study of blood T cell repertoires in COVID-19. This CDR3 has 16 amino acids. Germline CDR1 reads ENHRY; CDR2 reads SYGVKD. Trimming removed 4 bases from V and 2 bases from J, with 17 bases in between. This clone was counted between two and nine times. Measured with immunoSEQ multiplex PCR; TCRdb has only the in-frame clones, and not every one. This sample carries about 24,000 clones, around 81% of them seen once, and the ten largest clones take more than 6.5%. This receptor was taken from a man in his 70s with acute or convalescent COVID-19. This chain connects TRBV10-3 to TRBJ1-1; D not certain. The sequenced sample consisted of peripheral blood. DNA of the CDR3: TGTGCCATCAGTGGATGGACGGGGAGCTCTAACACTGAAGCTTTCTTT. It is translated as CAISGWTGSSNTEAFF.